The sequence of this T cell receptor beta chain was determined in a study of cytomegalovirus exposure and HLA in healthy donors. PCR primers comprised 60 Vbeta and 13 Jbeta primers. The repertoire was sequenced with immunoSEQ multiplex PCR; TCRdb's copy has only in-frame clones and lacks some. This sample carries about 140,000 clones, just under 85% of them seen once, and the ten largest clones take approximately 1.5%. Sequencing used PBMCs. The receptor comes from a young man in good health and CMV-seropositive.

The CDR3, as DNA: TGTGCCAGCAGTGCGAGACAGTTTGCAACTAATGAAAAACTGTTTTTT. Its protein product is CASSARQFATNEKLFF. V is TRBV2 and J is TRBJ1-4; D is possibly TRBD1 (5 bases). Germline assignment: CDR1 SNHLY and CDR2 FYNNEI. V shed 4 bases and J shed 0 bases, with 12 bases lying between them. There are 16 residues in the CDR3.